The 18 T cell receptor beta chains below all came from one sample that was sequenced in a study of vaccination effects on CD4 cells after COVID-19. Antigen-specific CD4+ T cells were first expanded with viral peptide pools by the ViraFEST assay and only then sequenced. Cells that had been cultured for roughly 9 days were the source of isolated CD4+ T cells. This individual contracted SARS-CoV-2 between March and December 2020, as verified by PCR. The antigens of these receptors remain unknown. TCRdb's table, derived via immunoSEQ multiplex PCR, lists solely in-frame clones and lacks some. The repertoire holds roughly 26,000 clones, around three quarters seen once, with about 16% in the top ten. The sample in question was CD4+ T cells from PBMCs cultured with HCoV-NL63 spike peptides, obtained before COVID-19 vaccination. The receptor set was obtained from a human donor who had a prior SARS-CoV-2 infection.

The chain combines TRBV11-2 with TRBJ2-3, with 10 bases that match TRBD1. The CDR3 extends over 15 amino acids. V was clipped by 5 bases and J by 2 bases; unmatched bases: 4. The V gene's germline CDR1 is SGHAT and CDR2 FQNNGV. CDR3 in amino acids: CASSPGQGTTDTQYF. DNA of the CDR3: TGTGCCAGCAGCCCGGGACAGGGGACCACAGATACGCAGTATTTT.

This chain links TRBV7-9 with TRBJ2-7, with unresolved D. Germline CDR1 reads SEHNR; CDR2 reads FQNEAQ (reference sequence). The CDR3 contains 15 residues. V was trimmed by 1 base and J by 0 bases, leaving 10 bases between them. The CDR3 DNA is TGTGCCAGCAGCTTAGAGGCGCGGAGCTCCTACGAGCAGTACTTC. Translation gives CASSLEARSSYEQYF.

V is TRBV5-1 and J is TRBJ1-1, with D unclear. Germline CDR1 and CDR2: SGHRS and YFSETQ. Trimming took off 4 bases at V and 5 bases at J, with 18 bases between the two ends. This CDR3 contains 15 residues. CDR3 amino acids: CASSPLLGSGTEAFF. The DNA of the CDR3 is TGCGCCAGCAGCCCCCTGTTGGGGTCTGGTACTGAAGCTTTCTTT. Combining the CDR3 with reference TRBV5-1 and TRBJ1-1 gives the whole variable domain KAGVTQTPRYLIKTRGQQVTLSCSPISGHRSVSWYQQTPGQGLQFLFEYFSETQRNKGNFPGRFSGRQFSNSRSEMNVSTLELGDSALYLCASSPLLGSGTEAFFGQGTRLTVV.

The chain carries TRBV11-3 and TRBJ2-5; 7 bases map to TRBD1. CDR3 length: 15 residues. Germline V gene lookup returns CDR1 SGHNT and CDR2 YENEEA. The J segment lost 4 bases and the V segment lost 5 bases, leaving 10 bases of the junction unmatched. The CDR3 nucleotides read TGTGCCAGCAGCCGTTCCGGGACAGTCGGAGAGACCCAGTACTTC. Translation gives CASSRSGTVGETQYF.

This clone has only one observation. The genes are TRBV14 and TRBJ2-2; tentative D call: TRBD1 (5 bases). Germline loops: CDR1 SGHDN, CDR2 FVKESK. This CDR3 contains 13 residues. Trimming stripped 4 bases from V and 7 bases from J, with 10 bases between. CDR3 in amino acids: CASSPFRGGELFF. In DNA form, the CDR3 reads TGTGCCAGCAGCCCATTTAGGGGCGGGGAGCTGTTTTTT. Full variable domain (missing parts from reference TRBV14 and TRBJ2-2): EAGVTQFPSHSVIEKGQTVTLRCDPISGHDNLYWYRRVMGKEIKFLLHFVKESKQDESGMPNNRFLAERTGGTYSTLKVQPAELEDSGVYFCASSPFRGGELFFGEGSRLTVL.

The rearrangement joins TRBV25-1 to TRBJ1-1, with 9 bases lining up with TRBD1. V lost 3 bases and J lost 4; bases outside the gene matches: 6. The CDR3 sequence is 15 residues long. Germline CDR1 reads MGHDK; CDR2 reads SYGVNS. This chain's CDR3 is CASSDGTTGGTEAFF. The CDR3 coding sequence is TGTGCCAGCAGTGATGGGACGACAGGGGGCACTGAAGCTTTCTTT.

J is TRBJ2-5 and V is TRBV5-4; D not certain. Germline V gene sequence: CDR1 SGHNT, CDR2 YYREEE (reference sequence). Between the trimmed V and J ends, which lost 1 base and 2 bases, there was a span of 9 bases. The length of the CDR3 is 14 residues. In DNA, the CDR3 is TGTGCCAGCAGCTTGCAAATTGGGCAAGAGACCCAGTACTTC. This sequence encodes CASSLQIGQETQYF.

The chain links TRBV7-8 to TRBJ2-3; possibly TRBD2 for D (7 bases). Trimming pared 5 bases from V and 3 bases from J, leaving 18 bases between. This CDR3 is 16 amino acids long. From germline, CDR1 is SGHVS and CDR2 FQNEAQ. In DNA, the CDR3 is TGTGCCAGCAGCCCCGACGCGGGGGCGATTACAGATACGCAGTATTTT. Its protein is CASSPDAGAITDTQYF.

J is TRBJ2-1 and V is TRBV7-2; D ambiguous. The germline V and J ends were trimmed by 3 bases and 5 bases, with 8 bases remaining between them. CDR3 length equals 13 residues. Germline V gives CDR1 SGHTA, CDR2 FQGNSA. The CDR3 sequence: CASSFLSNNEQFF. The CDR3 coding sequence is TGTGCCAGCAGCTTTTTATCAAACAATGAGCAGTTCTTC.

This clone is categorized as medium-sized. This rearrangement joins TRBV18 to TRBJ2-1; D is unclear. The V and J ends lost 3 bases and 4 bases respectively, with 7 bases between them. Germline V gene data show CDR1 as KGHSH and CDR2 as LQKENI. This CDR3 has 13 residues. For the CDR3, the DNA is TGTGCCAGCTCACCCGCGTCTTACAATGAGCAGTTCTTC. The encoded protein is CASSPASYNEQFF.

CDR3 sequence (DNA): TGTGCCAGCTCACCAATGGGGTCCCGCGGCTACACCTTC. Amino acid sequence: CASSPMGSRGYTF. V usage is TRBV18 and J usage is TRBJ1-2; no clear D. Deletions cut 2 bases from V and 8 bases from J, with 12 bases between. The CDR3 spans 13 residues. The V gene's germline CDR1 is KGHSH and CDR2 LQKENI. The whole variable domain, filled in from reference TRBV18 and TRBJ1-2, reads NAGVMQNPRHLVRRRGQEARLRCSPMKGHSHVYWYRQLPEEGLKFMVYLQKENIIDESGMPKERFSAEFPKEGPSILRIQQVVRGDSAAYFCASSPMGSRGYTFGSGTRLTVV.

The genes are TRBV11-2 and TRBJ2-2; D remains ambiguous. The length of the CDR3 is 14 residues. Between the trimmed V and J ends, which lost 6 bases and 4 bases, there was a span of 12 bases. Germline V gene lookup returns CDR1 SGHAT and CDR2 FQNNGV. CDR3 nucleotides: TGTGCCAGCAGTTGGTCGCGTGGCACCGGGGAGCTGTTTTTT. As protein: CASSWSRGTGELFF.

This sequence joins TRBV29-1 and TRBJ1-2, with a tentative D call TRBD1 (5 bases). Trimming shortened V by 4 bases and J by 0 bases, and 12 bases separated the two germline ends. This CDR3 has 14 residues. Germline loops: CDR1 SQVTM, CDR2 ANQGSEA. The CDR3 bases are TGCAGCGTTGTAGGACACCAAGCTAACTATGGCTACACCTTC. It encodes CSVVGHQANYGYTF.

This chain links TRBV3-1 (or the pseudogene TRBV3-2) with TRBJ2-7; D is ambiguous. Trimming removed 0 bases at V and 2 bases at J, with 5 bases between. The germline V gene encodes CDR1 LGHDT and CDR2 YNNKEL (reference sequence). The length of the CDR3 is 13 residues. The DNA of the CDR3 is TGTGCCAGCAGCCAAGACCTAACCTACGAGCAGTACTTC. Translated: CASSQDLTYEQYF.

This clone was detected only a few times. This chain joins TRBV7-9 and TRBJ2-7; 10 bases are a match to TRBD2. This CDR3 comprises 15 residues. In germline, CDR1 is SEHNR, CDR2 FQNEAQ (reference sequence). With V trimmed by 5 bases and J by 3 bases, 7 bases remained unmatched. CDR3 sequence reads: CASSPRLAGGYEQYF. CDR3 nucleotide sequence: TGTGCCAGCAGCCCGAGATTAGCGGGAGGCTACGAGCAGTACTTC.

The chain couples TRBV19 to TRBJ1-3; maybe TRBD1 (5 bases). From germline, CDR1 is LNHDA and CDR2 SQIVND (reference sequence). The V and J ends lost 6 bases and 0 bases respectively, with 9 bases between them. The CDR3 contains 14 residues. The CDR3, as DNA: TGTGCCAGTAGCGACAGAAGCTCTGGAAACACCATATATTTT. It translates to CASSDRSSGNTIYF.

This clone was found a few times. This chain links TRBV7-2 with TRBJ2-1, with 9 positions matching TRBD2. Germline assignment: CDR1 SGHTA and CDR2 FQGNSA. The CDR3 contains 15 residues. V dropped 6 bases and J dropped 8; count of bases not matched to a gene: 11. CDR3 protein: CASRQLAGGGDEQFF. The DNA of the CDR3 is TGTGCCAGCAGACAACTAGCGGGTGGCGGCGATGAGCAGTTCTTC.

V is TRBV6-5 and J is TRBJ2-7; 8 bases agree with TRBD1. V shed 7 bases, J shed 2 bases, and the junction held 7 bases outside the gene matches. The germline CDR1 and CDR2 sequences are MNHEY and SVGAGI. This CDR3 has 14 residues. Here the CDR3 reads CASNTGGRPYEQYF. CDR3 DNA: TGTGCCAGCAACACAGGGGGGAGACCCTACGAGCAGTACTTC.